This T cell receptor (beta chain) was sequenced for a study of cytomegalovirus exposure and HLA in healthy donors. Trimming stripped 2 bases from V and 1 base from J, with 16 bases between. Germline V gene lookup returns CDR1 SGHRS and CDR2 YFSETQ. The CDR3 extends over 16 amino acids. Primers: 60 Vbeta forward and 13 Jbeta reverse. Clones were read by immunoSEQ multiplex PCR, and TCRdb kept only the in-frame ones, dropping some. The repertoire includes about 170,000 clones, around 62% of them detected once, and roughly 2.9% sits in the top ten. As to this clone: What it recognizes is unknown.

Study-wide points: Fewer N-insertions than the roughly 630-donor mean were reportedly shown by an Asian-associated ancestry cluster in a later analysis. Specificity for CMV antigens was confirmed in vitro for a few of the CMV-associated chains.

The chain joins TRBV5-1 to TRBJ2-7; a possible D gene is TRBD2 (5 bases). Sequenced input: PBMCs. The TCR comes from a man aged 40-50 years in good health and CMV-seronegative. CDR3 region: CASSFLRAGESYEQYF. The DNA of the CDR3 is TGCGCCAGCAGCTTCTTGAGGGCAGGAGAATCCTACGAGCAGTACTTC.